These 26 T cell receptor beta chains originate from one sample sequenced in a study of blood T cell repertoires in COVID-19. Sequencing was performed with immunoSEQ multiplex PCR; in TCRdb, only in-frame clones are kept and a portion is missing. Of some 170,000 clones listed, about 88% are singletons. Sequencing was done on a sample of PBMCs or T cells enriched from blood (not recorded which). The receptors shown here come from a human donor with acute COVID-19. The donor label of this sample is uncertain.

This chain joins TRBV28 and TRBJ1-1; D gene unclear. The CDR3 length is 14 residues. Germline lookup yields CDR1 MDHEN and CDR2 SYDVKM. V lost 2 bases and J 0 bases, leaving 7 bases between the germline ends. CDR3 loop: CASSLPIMNTEAFF. The CDR3 DNA reads as TGTGCCAGCAGTTTACCAATCATGAACACTGAAGCTTTCTTT. The complete variable domain, with remaining parts taken from reference TRBV28 and TRBJ1-1, reads DVKVTQSSRYLVKRTGEKVFLECVQDMDHENMFWYRQDPGLGLRLIYFSYDVKMKEKGDIPEGYSVSREKKERFSLILESASTNQTSMYLCASSLPIMNTEAFFGQGTRLTVV.

The genes are TRBV28 and TRBJ1-1; weak D call: TRBD1 (5 bases). The CDR3 is 13 amino acids. V lost 7 bases and J 4 bases, leaving 13 bases between the germline ends. Germline assignment: CDR1 MDHEN and CDR2 SYDVKM. The CDR3 sequence is CASIAGRSTEAFF. The CDR3 DNA is TGTGCCAGCATAGCAGGGCGCTCCACTGAAGCTTTCTTT.

V gene TRBV14 combines with J gene TRBJ1-1, with D maybe TRBD1 (6 bases). This CDR3 is built from 16 residues. Germline V gives CDR1 SGHDN, CDR2 FVKESK. V dropped 4 bases and J dropped 1 base, with 16 bases sitting between them. In DNA, the CDR3 is TGTGCCAGCAGCCCTCTTGGGGGCATCGCGAACACTGAAGCTTTCTTT. It is translated as CASSPLGGIANTEAFF. Full variable domain (rest looked up from reference TRBV14 and TRBJ1-1): EAGVTQFPSHSVIEKGQTVTLRCDPISGHDNLYWYRRVMGKEIKFLLHFVKESKQDESGMPNNRFLAERTGGTYSTLKVQPAELEDSGVYFCASSPLGGIANTEAFFGQGTRLTVV.

The chain combines TRBV4-2 with TRBJ2-3, with TRBD2 matching 8 bases. The germline V gene has CDR1 LGHNA and CDR2 YNFKEQ. V lost 4 bases to trimming and J lost 3 bases; unmatched junction nucleotides: 12. The CDR3 is 17 amino acids. Here the CDR3 DNA reads TGTGCCAGCAGCCGGGGGTCCAGCGGGGGTGATACAGATACGCAGTATTTT. Protein sequence: CASSRGSSGGDTDTQYF.

The gene calls are TRBV2 and TRBJ2-5, with 9 bases lining up with TRBD2. The V gene end was trimmed by 5 bases and the J gene end by 3 bases; junction bases not matched to a gene: 7. From germline, CDR1 is SNHLY and CDR2 FYNNEI. The CDR3 is 15 residues long. The CDR3 DNA reads as TGTGCCAGCAGTTCCCCGGGACTAGCAAAAGAGACCCAGTACTTC. It specifies CASSSPGLAKETQYF.

This clone was counted between two and nine times. The rearrangement links TRBV10-3 to TRBJ1-5; D ambiguous. CDR3 length equals 14 residues. The V gene lost 7 bases and the J gene lost 7 bases, with 17 bases spanning the gap. Germline-derived CDR1 and CDR2 are ENHRY and SYGVKD. The CDR3: CAITFPGVEQPQHF. The CDR3 DNA is TGTGCCATCACCTTCCCCGGGGTAGAACAGCCCCAGCATTTT.

The chain has TRBV5-1 and TRBJ2-7; the D gene is possibly TRBD2 (6 bases). In germline, CDR1 is SGHRS, CDR2 YFSETQ. Trimming removed 0 bases at V and 2 bases at J, with 12 bases between. This CDR3 region has 15 residues. This CDR3 reads CASSLGEVSTYEQYF. CDR3 coding DNA: TGCGCCAGCAGCTTGGGGGAGGTAAGCACCTACGAGCAGTACTTC.

The V and J genes are TRBV20-1 and TRBJ2-5, with D maybe TRBD2 (6 bases). Looked up from germline, CDR1 is DFQATT and CDR2 is SNEGSKA (reference sequence). Trimming cost V 7 bases and J 5 bases, with 11 bases left between them. This CDR3 is built from 11 residues. The CDR3 sequence: CSGRAGETQYF. In nucleotides, the CDR3 is TGCAGTGGTAGGGCGGGGGAGACCCAGTACTTC.

This clone was seen once. The rearrangement joins TRBV7-2 to TRBJ2-3; the match to TRBD2 covers 7 bases. This CDR3 comprises 14 residues. In germline, CDR1 is SGHTA, CDR2 FQGNSA. After removal of 2 bases from V and 5 bases from J, the junction contained 4 bases not matched to a gene. In DNA form, the CDR3 reads TGTGCCAGCAGCTTAATGGGGAGGGAAGATACGCAGTATTTT. As protein: CASSLMGREDTQYF.

V and J are TRBV4-2 and TRBJ2-7, with 8 bases fitting TRBD1. V shed 3 bases and J 2 bases; nucleotides not matched to a gene: 3. Germline values: CDR1 LGHNA, CDR2 YNFKEQ. The CDR3 is made up of 14 amino acids. The CDR3 loop reads CASSHQGATYEQYF. The CDR3 nucleotides are TGTGCCAGCAGCCATCAGGGGGCGACCTACGAGCAGTACTTC.

The rearrangement links TRBV30 to TRBJ2-5, with D perhaps matching TRBD2 (5 bases). Trimming stripped 4 bases from V and 2 bases from J, with 17 bases between. This CDR3 region has 15 residues. Germline V gives CDR1 GTSNPN, CDR2 SVGIG (reference sequence). This CDR3 reads CAWNSGTDLQETQYF. CDR3 sequence (DNA): TGTGCCTGGAATTCGGGAACAGACCTTCAAGAGACCCAGTACTTC.

The chain is built from TRBV5-6 and TRBJ1-2; 9 bases fit TRBD1. The CDR3 length is 15 residues. Germline lookup yields CDR1 SGHDT and CDR2 YYEEEE. J lost 6 bases, V lost 4 bases, and 10 bases had no gene match. DNA of the CDR3: TGTGCCAGCAGCGCGGACAGGGGAGGGACCCATGGCTACACCTTC. Amino acid sequence: CASSADRGGTHGYTF.

The chain joins TRBV7-3 to TRBJ2-7; 9 bases map to TRBD1. The germline V gene encodes CDR1 SGHTA and CDR2 FQGTGA. This CDR3 has 14 residues. The junction had 6 bases not matched to a gene; V was cut back by 5 bases and J by 4 bases. CDR3 bases: TGTGCCAGCAGCCCCGGACAGGGGAAGTACGAGCAGTACTTC. Amino acids: CASSPGQGKYEQYF.

The V and J genes are TRBV5-1 and TRBJ2-2; D possibly corresponds to TRBD1 (6 bases). V shed 2 bases and J shed 7 bases, with 15 bases lying between them. The CDR3 is 15 amino acids. Germline V lookup: CDR1 SGHRS, CDR2 YFSETQ. In DNA form, the CDR3 reads TGCGCCAGCAGCTTAACAGGGAAGGAAATCGGGGAGCTGTTTTTT. Translated: CASSLTGKEIGELFF.

The rearrangement uses TRBV7-9 and TRBJ1-3, with D perhaps matching TRBD1 (6 bases). In germline, CDR1 is SEHNR, CDR2 FQNEAQ (reference sequence). With 5 bases removed from V and 0 bases from J, the gap between germline ends came to 11 bases. CDR3 length: 15 residues. As DNA, the CDR3 is TGTGCCAGCAGCGCCCCGGGACACTCTGGAAACACCATATATTTT. Encoded protein: CASSAPGHSGNTIYF.

This sequence joins TRBV6-5 and TRBJ2-7; a possible D gene is TRBD1 (6 bases). Germline V gene data show CDR1 as MNHEY and CDR2 as SVGAGI. Trimming stripped 2 bases from V and 2 bases from J, with 10 bases between. This CDR3 is 14 amino acids long. The CDR3 DNA follows: TGTGCCAGCAGTTACCGGGACATCGCCTACGAGCAGTACTTC. This codes for CASSYRDIAYEQYF.

The chain recombines TRBV6-5 with TRBJ1-4; D unclear. The germline CDR1 and CDR2 sequences are MNHEY and SVGAGI. The CDR3 has 16 residues. V was pared by 2 bases and J by 4 bases, with 14 bases between. CDR3 in DNA: TGTGCCAGCAGTTACGAGCGTCCCGGCCTTAATGAAAAACTGTTTTTT. Protein product: CASSYERPGLNEKLFF.

The V gene is TRBV6-2 or TRBV6-3, the J gene TRBJ2-1, with D possibly TRBD2 on 6 matching bases. Deletions cut 3 bases from V and 6 bases from J, with 9 bases between. Germline assignment: CDR1 MNHEY and CDR2 SVGEGT. This CDR3 is 13 amino acids long. This chain's CDR3 is CASSYLGGNEQFF. CDR3 DNA sequence: TGTGCCAGCAGTTATCTCGGGGGCAATGAGCAGTTCTTC.

This clone was recorded once. The CDR3 sequence: CASSIVGDRVHEQFF. The CDR3 DNA follows: TGTGCCAGTAGTATAGTTGGTGACAGGGTCCATGAGCAGTTCTTC. The J gene is TRBJ2-1, the V gene TRBV19, with 7 bases aligning to TRBD1. The CDR3 has 15 residues. V was pared by 1 base and J by 8 bases, with 8 bases of the junction left unmatched. CDR1 LNHDA and CDR2 SQIVND come from the germline V gene (reference sequence).

This clone was found a few times. V and J are TRBV7-9 and TRBJ2-7; 10 nucleotides match TRBD1. Germline V gene lookup returns CDR1 SEHNR and CDR2 FQNEAQ (reference sequence). This CDR3 has 14 amino acids. Unmatched junction bases numbered 4, after V lost 5 bases and J lost 3 bases. CDR3: CASSPTGGGYEQYF. The CDR3 nucleotides are TGTGCCAGCAGCCCGACAGGGGGCGGCTACGAGCAGTACTTC. Combining the CDR3 with reference TRBV7-9 and TRBJ2-7 gives the whole variable domain DTGVSQNPRHKITKRGQNVTFRCDPISEHNRLYWYRQTLGQGPEFLTYFQNEAQLEKSRLLSDRFSAERPKGSFSTLEIQRTEQGDSAMYLCASSPTGGGYEQYFGPGTRLTVT.

This clone has only one observation. The rearrangement uses TRBV14 and TRBJ2-5; D is perhaps TRBD1 (5 bases). Germline lookup yields CDR1 SGHDN and CDR2 FVKESK. The CDR3 runs 15 residues. V gave up 0 bases and J gave up 4 bases, with 12 bases separating them. CDR3 bases: TGTGCCAGCAGCCAAGAGGAGTGGGGCGCAGAGACCCAGTACTTC. This encodes CASSQEEWGAETQYF.

The chain couples TRBV6-5 to TRBJ1-1, with D possibly being TRBD1 (6 bases). The CDR3 consists of 15 residues. V was shortened by 4 bases and J by 4 bases, with 16 bases between the two germline ends. The V gene's germline CDR1 is MNHEY and CDR2 SVGAGI. The CDR3 DNA reads TGTGCCAGCAGTTCCAGGGACATAATCTTCACTGAAGCTTTCTTT. It encodes CASSSRDIIFTEAFF.

In this sample, this clone turned up once. The chain joins TRBV5-1 to TRBJ1-2, with 12 bases fitting TRBD1. There are 16 residues in the CDR3. V gave up 4 bases and J gave up 8 bases; unmatched junction bases: 12. Germline assignment: CDR1 SGHRS and CDR2 YFSETQ. CDR3 residues: CASSPSGTGGAGGYTF. In DNA, the CDR3 is TGCGCCAGCAGCCCATCCGGGACAGGGGGCGCGGGGGGCTACACCTTC.

The chain joins TRBV5-6 to TRBJ2-7, with D perhaps TRBD2 (5 bases). The CDR3 has 14 amino acids. Per germline, CDR1 SGHDT and CDR2 YYEEEE. With 2 bases removed from V and 4 bases from J, the gap between germline ends came to 13 bases. The DNA for the CDR3 is TGTGCCAGCAGCTTTAGCGCGATGGGGTACGAGCAGTACTTC. It yields the protein CASSFSAMGYEQYF.

The chain links TRBV30 to TRBJ1-2; D may be TRBD1 (5 bases). Germline assignment: CDR1 GTSNPN and CDR2 SVGIG (reference sequence). V was pared by 3 bases and J by 2 bases, with 13 bases between. The CDR3 contains 14 residues. CDR3 in DNA: TGTGCCTGGAGCTCGGGACGGGGGAACTATGGCTACACCTTC. Its translation is CAWSSGRGNYGYTF.

The chain joins TRBV6-5 to TRBJ1-4, with D hard to call. From germline, CDR1 is MNHEY and CDR2 SVGAGI. Trimming shortened V by 8 bases and J by 4 bases, and 8 bases separated the two germline ends. The CDR3 is 12 residues long. The CDR3 DNA follows: TGTGCCAGCGGGCAGAATAATGAAAAACTGTTTTTT. This gives the protein CASGQNNEKLFF.